What follows are 2 T cell receptor beta chains derived from one specimen sequenced in a study of shared clonotypes between healthy human individuals (TCRdb year 2020). The protocol used for the library was the immunoSEQ multiplex PCR assay. Entries here come from immuneACCESS through TCRdb and include only in-frame sequences with V and J called. Some clones fail to appear in such tables; in the studies checked, an unresolved V gene covers under half of the shortfall, and the cause of the remainder is unknown. This sample gives some 2,500,000 clones in total; 80% to 95% of them show up just once. The top ten clones comprise about 0.39% of the sample. The sequenced sample consisted of naive CD4+ T cells from PBMCs. The cell subset or site label here, explained by the study, means: CD45RA+ positively selected. Receptors were obtained from a man younger than 30 in good health. Some clones in this sample may be carry-over from other donors' samples.

This clone was recorded a few times. The CDR3 sequence: CASSRSQGDQPQHF. CDR3 sequence (DNA): TGTGCCAGCAGCAGATCACAGGGGGATCAGCCCCAGCATTTT. The chain joins TRBV7-2 to TRBJ1-5; 8 bases line up with TRBD1. Germline V lookup: CDR1 SGHTA, CDR2 FQGNSA. With V trimmed by 5 bases and J by 5 bases, 5 bases remained unmatched. This CDR3 is 14 amino acids long.

The chain employs TRBV5-4 and TRBJ1-3; no definite D call. V shed 0 bases and J shed 6 bases, with 13 bases lying between them. This CDR3 contains 15 residues. CDR1 and CDR2 from the germline V gene are SGHNT and YYREEE (reference sequence). CDR3 in DNA: TGTGCCAGCAGCTTGGAGCCCGGGTCCGAAAACACCATATATTTT. Translated, it gives CASSLEPGSENTIYF. Using reference TRBV5-4 and TRBJ1-3 for the parts outside the CDR3, the full variable domain is ETGVTQSPTHLIKTRGQQVTLRCSSQSGHNTVSWYQQALGQGPQFIFQYYREEENGRGNFPPRFSGLQFPNYSSELNVNALELDDSALYLCASSLEPGSENTIYFGEGSWLTVV.